The rows below give T cell receptor beta chains drawn from one sample of a study of beta chain features in type 1 diabetes. Sequencing was performed with immunoSEQ multiplex PCR; in TCRdb, only in-frame clones are kept and a portion is missing. The table includes about 270,000 clones, around an eighth detected once. Sample: naive CD4+ T cells from blood. The receptor set was obtained from a man younger than 45 with type 1 diabetes. The CDR3 runs from the conserved cysteine through the conserved F or W. Fields, in order: J gene, V gene, D gene, clone size, CDR3 DNA, CDR3 protein. The D gene is left open where the match is weak. Expanded clones get a size class; other rows say once, few or many, or leave the size out.

>TRBJ2-3|TRBV6-5|-|-
TGTGCCAGCAGTTACTCGTCTAGCGGCACAGATACGCAGTATTTT
CASSYSSSGTDTQYF
>TRBJ2-2|TRBV6-5|TRBD2|-
TGTGCCAGCAGTCGGACTAGCAGCACCGGGGAGCTGTTTTTT
CASSRTSSTGELFF
>TRBJ1-1|TRBV7-9|-|-
TGTGCCAGCAGCCTCGGGACAGAAGCTTTCTTT
CASSLGTEAFF
>TRBJ2-1|TRBV11-2|TRBD2|-
TGTGCCAGCAGTTTCAGCGGGAGCTCCTACAATGAGCAGTTCTTC
CASSFSGSSYNEQFF
>TRBJ2-4|TRBV21-1|-|-
TGTGCCAGCAGCAAAGTCAAGGACAGGGGAAACAAAAACATTCAGTACTTC
CASSKVKDRGNKNIQYF
>TRBJ2-5|TRBV5-1|-|-
TGCGCCAGCAGCTCTGGAAGACAGAAAGAGACCCAGTACTTC
CASSSGRQKETQYF
>TRBJ1-2|TRBV18|-|-
TGTGCCAGCTCACCATCAGACTATGGCTACACCTTC
CASSPSDYGYTF
>TRBJ2-4|TRBV27|TRBD2|-
TGTGCCAGCAGTCTCCGAAGCGGGATAACCAAAAACATTCAGTACTTC
CASSLRSGITKNIQYF
>TRBJ2-5|TRBV2|-|-
TGTGCCAGCAACGAGCGGGACCAAGAGACCCAGTACTTC
CASNERDQETQYF
>TRBJ2-1|TRBV9|TRBD1|few
TGTGCCAGCAGCGTAGGGACAGGGATCAGCTCCTACAATGAGCAGTTCTTC
CASSVGTGISSYNEQFF
>TRBJ2-7|TRBV9|TRBD2|few
TGTGCCAGCAGCACGGGAGGGCAAGTGGGCCTCGAGCAGTACTTC
CASSTGGQVGLEQYF
>TRBJ2-7|TRBV5-1|-|-
TGCGCCAGCAGCCCGGACTTGCACGAGCAGTACTTC
CASSPDLHEQYF
>TRBJ1-5|TRBV11-1|TRBD1|few
TGTGCCAGCAGCCCACGGACAGGGGGTAATCAGCCCCAGCATTTT
CASSPRTGGNQPQHF
>TRBJ2-5|TRBV5-1|-|few
TGCGCCAGCAGCTTGGGAGCGGCCCTCCAAGAGACCCAGTACTTC
CASSLGAALQETQYF
>TRBJ1-5|TRBV30|TRBD1|few
TGTGCCTGGACCGGACAGGGGTTATATCAGCCCCAGCATTTT
CAWTGQGLYQPQHF
>TRBJ2-4|TRBV10-3|-|few
TGTGCCATCAGTGAGGGCGGGGACTTAATTCAGTACTTC
CAISEGGDLIQYF
>TRBJ2-2|TRBV2|-|-
TGTGCCAGCCAGATCGGGTCGAACACCGGGGAGCTGTTTTTT
CASQIGSNTGELFF
>TRBJ1-1|TRBV7-9|-|-
TGTGCCAGCAGCTTAGACAGTAACACTGAAGCTTTCTTT
CASSLDSNTEAFF
>TRBJ2-7|TRBV16|-|-
TGTGCCAGCAGCCAATACCAGGGCCAGCAGTACTTC
CASSQYQGQQYF
>TRBJ1-2|TRBV23-1|-|few
TGCGCCAGCAGTCAAAATACAGGGAAACATGGCTACACCTTC
CASSQNTGKHGYTF
>TRBJ1-1|TRBV2|-|-
TGTGCCAGCAGTAAGGACAGAACTGAAGCTTTCTTT
CASSKDRTEAFF
>TRBJ2-7|TRBV6-5|-|few
TGTGCCAGCAGTCGACCGGGAGAGCAGTACTTC
CASSRPGEQYF
>TRBJ2-3|TRBV4-2|TRBD2|few
TGTGCCAGCAGCCAAACTAGCGGGAGTAGTACAGATACGCAGTATTTT
CASSQTSGSSTDTQYF
>TRBJ2-5|TRBV5-6|-|-
TGTGCCAGCAGCTTGCGGGAGACCCAGTACTTC
CASSLRETQYF
>TRBJ2-7|TRBV4-1|-|-
TGCGCCAGCAGCCAAGTTTACAGGCAGACCTACGAGCAGTACTTC
CASSQVYRQTYEQYF
>TRBJ2-7|TRBV7-3|TRBD1|few
TGTGCCAGCAGCCTGTCCGGGACAGGGTATTACGAGCAGTACTTC
CASSLSGTGYYEQYF
>TRBJ1-2|TRBV5-1|-|-
TGCGCCAGCAGCTTAGACACAGCTAACTATGGCTACACCTTC
CASSLDTANYGYTF
>TRBJ2-1|TRBV28|TRBD2|few
TGTGCCAGCAGGCCCCCCGGACTAGCGGGATTTGGAGAGCAGTTCTTC
CASRPPGLAGFGEQFF
>TRBJ2-1|TRBV27|TRBD1|-
TGTGCCAGCAGTTTATTTACAGGGGGACATAACAATGAGCAGTTCTTC
CASSLFTGGHNNEQFF
>TRBJ2-3|TRBV6-6|-|few
TGTGCCAGCAGTTACATGCGGGACAGCACAGATACGCAGTATTTT
CASSYMRDSTDTQYF
>TRBJ2-7|TRBV9|-|few
TGTGCCAGCAGCGTCGGAGTAGCGTTTCATTACGAGCAGTACTTC
CASSVGVAFHYEQYF
>TRBJ2-5|TRBV28|TRBD1|-
TGTGCCAGCAGTGGAGCCGACAGGGGGCACGATCAGTACTTC
CASSGADRGHDQYF
>TRBJ1-1|TRBV5-1|TRBD1|-
TGCGCCAGCAGCTTGGACGGACAGGGGGCCACTGAAGCTTTCTTT
CASSLDGQGATEAFF
>TRBJ2-7|TRBV7-9|TRBD2|-
TGTGCCAGCAGCTTATCCCTAGCGGGAGGGTACGAGCAGTACTTC
CASSLSLAGGYEQYF
>TRBJ2-1|TRBV7-2|TRBD2|-
TGTGCCAGCAGTAGGGCGAGCGGACTAGCGGGATTGGGAGAGCAGTTCTTC
CASSRASGLAGLGEQFF